The present T cell receptor (beta chain) was sequenced within a study of T cell responses to AZD1222 COVID-19 vaccine. The CDR3 is 15 residues long. The germline V gene encodes CDR1 SGHRS and CDR2 YFSETQ. Unmatched junction bases numbered 9, after V lost 4 bases and J lost 6 bases. The data were produced by immunoSEQ multiplex PCR, yet TCRdb's version contains in-frame clones alone and is incomplete. The table records about 110,000 clones, around nine tenths of them present only once. The TCR originated in an adult who received the AZD1222 COVID-19 vaccine. V is TRBV5-1 and J is TRBJ2-1, with 8 bases that match TRBD2. This specimen was peripheral blood, taken 28 days after the second AZD1222 dose. Here the CDR3 DNA reads TGCGCCAGCAGCCCAGGGACTAGGGGCAGCAATGAGCAGTTCTTC. Its translation is CASSPGTRGSNEQFF.